This T cell receptor (beta chain) was sequenced in a study of T-cell reconstitution after alpha-beta-depleted transplantation in children. This clonotype was seen at least ten times. Using unique molecular identifiers, the investigators prepared the TCRbeta library. MiXCR, run by TCRdb on the PCR reads, gives a single entry per CDR3 protein. The sample lists about 200,000 distinct CDR3 sequences, 6.3% seen once, with under 5% in the top ten. CDR1 SEHNR and CDR2 FQNEAQ come from the germline V gene (reference sequence). The CDR3 has 15 amino acids. The V end lost 5 bases, the J end lost 5 bases, and 16 bases lay between the germline ends.

The chain carries TRBV7-9 and TRBJ2-1, with D tentatively TRBD2 (6 bases). The input for sequencing was PBMCs, taken before TCRalphabeta/CD19-depleted stem cell transplant. The TCR sequence derives from a girl under three years old with combined immunodeficiency, due to receive a stem cell transplant. The CDR3 loop reads CASSRGLRRHNEQFF. The CDR3 DNA is TGTGCCAGCAGCCGGGGACTCAGGAGGCACAATGAGCAGTTCTTC.